This T cell receptor (beta chain) stems from a study of T-cell reconstitution after alpha-beta-depleted transplantation in children. Points from the study as a whole: Reportedly, roughly two months post-transplant, alpha-beta T cells arose from several hundred expanded graft clones.

In the case of this clonotype: Its specificity is not known.

During its preparation, the TCRbeta library received unique molecular identifiers. One entry per CDR3 protein results from TCRdb running MiXCR on the PCR reads. The repertoire holds about 580,000 distinct CDR3 sequences, with around 23% as singletons. The V gene's germline CDR1 is SGHDT and CDR2 YYEEEE. This CDR3 spans 14 amino acids. V was clipped by 5 bases and J by 7 bases, with 15 bases between them. The J gene is TRBJ2-2, the V gene TRBV5-6; D is tentatively TRBD1 or TRBD2 (5 bases each). This sample comprised PBMCs, mostly from graft donor cells, obtained 360 days after TCRalphabeta/CD19-depleted stem cell transplant. The source is a boy younger than two who had a stem cell transplant for acute myeloid leukemia, so the T cells may come from the graft donor. The CDR3 bases are TGTGCCAGCAGTTTCGGGACGTACATCGGGGAGCTGTTTTTT. As protein: CASSFGTYIGELFF.